The 7 T cell receptor beta chains listed next were all sequenced from one sample in a study of blood T cell repertoires in COVID-19. This table comes from immunoSEQ multiplex PCR, and its TCRdb copy is limited to in-frame clones, with some not included. The sample includes approximately 300,000 clones, 88% of them seen just once. The material sequenced was peripheral blood. Receptors originate from a woman aged 30 to 39 with COVID-19, enrolled during active disease.

The gene calls are TRBV10-2 and TRBJ2-3; 7 bases line up with TRBD2. Per the germline V gene, CDR1 is WSHSY and CDR2 is SAAADI. V lost 3 bases to trimming and J lost 0 bases; unmatched junction nucleotides: 3. This CDR3 has 15 amino acids. The CDR3 DNA reads as TGCGCCAGCAGTGAAAACGGGAGGAGCACAGATACGCAGTATTTT. It yields the protein CASSENGRSTDTQYF.

This clone was observed a few times. This chain uses TRBV6-5 with TRBJ1-2; 7 nucleotides line up with TRBD1. Germline V gives CDR1 MNHEY, CDR2 SVGAGI. The J segment lost 0 bases and the V segment lost 1 base, leaving 5 bases of the junction unmatched. The CDR3 has 16 residues. The CDR3 nucleotides read TGTGCCAGCAGTTACTTGACAGGGCAAACTAACTATGGCTACACCTTC. Protein sequence: CASSYLTGQTNYGYTF.

The genes are TRBV5-8 and TRBJ2-7, with a possible D match to TRBD2 (6 bases). This CDR3 has 16 residues. Germline CDR1 SGHTS, CDR2 YDEGEE. Deletions cut 7 bases from V and 3 bases from J, with 23 bases between. CDR3 sequence (DNA): TGTGCCAGCCCAACCCAGGGAGGACTATACATCTACGAGCAGTACTTC. Residues: CASPTQGGLYIYEQYF.

The chain has TRBV5-4 and TRBJ1-2, with 12 bases aligning to TRBD1. The CDR3 is 15 amino acids. Trimming removed 4 bases from V and 4 bases from J; junction bases left unmatched: 5. Germline CDR1 is SGHNT and CDR2 is YYREEE (reference sequence). The CDR3: CASSPGQGALYGYTF. The CDR3 DNA follows: TGTGCCAGCAGCCCGGGACAGGGGGCACTCTATGGCTACACCTTC.

V and J are TRBV7-2 and TRBJ2-2; the D gene is possibly TRBD2 (5 bases). The CDR3 runs to 14 residues. Germline V CDR1 and CDR2: SGHTA, FQGNSA. The germline V and J ends were trimmed by 4 bases and 1 base, with 7 bases remaining between them. The CDR3 DNA is TGTGCCAGCAGCTCCCGGGAGAACACCGGGGAGCTGTTTTTT. Translating it yields CASSSRENTGELFF.

The rearrangement uses TRBV28 and TRBJ1-6; 10 nucleotides match TRBD1. This CDR3 region has 14 residues. Germline V gene sequence: CDR1 MDHEN, CDR2 SYDVKM. J lost 7 bases, V lost 8 bases, and 5 bases had no gene match. CDR3 DNA sequence: TGTGCCAGCGCAAGGGACAGGGGAAATTCACCCCTCCACTTT. The encoded protein is CASARDRGNSPLHF.

The CDR3 here is CASSESLGREETQYF. CDR3 in DNA: TGCGCCAGCAGTGAGTCTTTGGGCAGGGAAGAGACCCAGTACTTC. V and J are TRBV10-1 and TRBJ2-5; tentatively, D is TRBD1 (5 bases). The CDR3 is made up of 15 amino acids. Trimming left V 0 bases short and J 3 bases short, with 11 bases between. CDR1 and CDR2 from the germline V gene are WNHNN and SYGVQD (reference sequence).